One T cell receptor (beta chain) is described in this entry. The data were obtained in a study of patients and donors after allogeneic stem cell transplantation. A single record per CDR3 protein comes from TCRdb applying MiXCR to the RT-PCR reads. This table has under 200,000 distinct CDR3 sequences, about 30% appearing once. Trimming stripped 5 bases from V and 2 bases from J, with 10 bases between. CDR1 MNHNY and CDR2 SVGAGI come from the germline V gene (reference sequence). CDR3 size: 13 residues. The sequenced sample consisted of blood, either unsorted or a sorted T cell fraction (not recorded which). The J gene is TRBJ2-7, the V gene TRBV6-6; D gene uncertain. The source of this sequence is a human donor who was either an allogeneic HSCT recipient or a stem cell or donor lymphocyte infusion donor (not recorded which). It is not recorded whose cells these are; they may come from a transplant donor. Written as DNA, the CDR3 is TGTGCCAGCAGTAACCTCATTACCTACGAGCAGTACTTC. Residues: CASSNLITYEQYF.